A single sample is the source of the 30 T cell receptor beta chains below, sequenced in a study of vaccination and CD4 T cells after COVID-19. The Oncomine TCR Beta short-read assay sequenced DNA from cultured CD4+ T cells. TCRdb re-derived calls from the PCR reads in MiXCR, one entry per CDR3 protein. The sample has several thousand distinct CDR3 sequences, around three fifths seen once. The antigens of these receptors remain unknown. The treatment here: roughly 11-day PBMC culture with coronavirus spike peptide pools or control peptides (ViraFEST assay). Sequencing was carried out using CD4+ T cells from blood, cultured in vitro. The source is a human donor who had recovered from COVID-19.

J is TRBJ2-1 and V is TRBV7-6; 8 bases fit TRBD2. This CDR3 region has 14 residues. V gave up 5 bases and J gave up 4 bases; unmatched junction bases: 4. In germline, CDR1 is SGHVS, CDR2 FNYEAQ. CDR3 amino acids: CASSTRGAYNEQFF. The DNA for the CDR3 is TGTGCCAGCAGCACGCGGGGGGCATACAATGAGCAGTTCTTC.

The gene calls are TRBV20-1 and TRBJ1-6; 8 nucleotides line up with TRBD1. This CDR3 region has 14 residues. Germline V gene lookup returns CDR1 DFQATT and CDR2 SNEGSKA (reference sequence). The trim removed 6 bases at V and 10 bases at J, leaving 11 bases unmatched. CDR3 protein: CSATVAGGVSPLHF. The CDR3 DNA reads TGCAGTGCGACCGTCGCAGGGGGCGTCTCACCCCTCCACTTT.

This clonotype was detected only a few times. The V call is TRBV7-9, the J call TRBJ1-1; D gene uncertain. Trimming stripped 4 bases from V and 6 bases from J, with 9 bases between. Per the germline V gene, CDR1 is SEHNR and CDR2 is FQNEAQ (reference sequence). The CDR3 extends over 12 amino acids. DNA of the CDR3: TGTGCCAGCAGCTACCCCTTATCTGAAGCTTTCTTT. This codes for CASSYPLSEAFF.

This rearrangement joins TRBV28 to TRBJ1-1, with TRBD1 identical over 8 bases. The germline V gene encodes CDR1 MDHEN and CDR2 SYDVKM. CDR3 size: 13 residues. Losses at the gene ends were 2 bases for V and 10 bases for J; bases not matched to a gene: 6. Here the CDR3 reads CASSLPDRGRAFF. DNA for the CDR3: TGTGCCAGCAGTTTACCCGACAGGGGACGAGCTTTCTTT.

This sequence joins TRBV20-1 and TRBJ1-2; D call uncertain. The CDR3 spans 15 residues. Germline loops: CDR1 DFQATT, CDR2 SNEGSKA (reference sequence). Trimming cost V 6 bases and J 4 bases, with 21 bases left between them. The CDR3 loop reads CSALVPGRRGYGYTF. In nucleotides, the CDR3 is TGCAGTGCACTGGTCCCGGGCAGGAGAGGCTATGGCTACACCTTC.

V is TRBV28 and J is TRBJ1-2, with D possibly TRBD1 on 5 matching bases. Looked up from germline, CDR1 is MDHEN and CDR2 is SYDVKM. The V and J ends lost 6 bases and 8 bases respectively, with 13 bases between them. The CDR3 totals 12 residues. This CDR3 is CASSMRGWGYTF. Written as DNA, the CDR3 is TGTGCCAGCAGCATGAGGGGTTGGGGCTACACCTTC.

The chain combines TRBV7-9 with TRBJ1-2; D ambiguous. Per germline, CDR1 SEHNR and CDR2 FQNEAQ (reference sequence). V lost 6 bases to trimming and J lost 6 bases, with 11 bases between them. This CDR3 spans 12 amino acids. CDR3 in amino acids: CASRPTYDGYTF. Written as DNA, the CDR3 is TGTGCCAGCAGGCCGACTTACGATGGCTACACCTTC.

V and J are TRBV2 and TRBJ2-1; 9 bases line up with TRBD2. The CDR3 loop spans 13 amino acids. J was trimmed by 9 bases and V by 10 bases; bases with no gene match: 10. Looked up from germline, CDR1 is SNHLY and CDR2 is FYNNEI. CDR3 DNA: TGTGCCACCCGAGGCGGGGGGGACGGTGAGCAGTTCTTC. Translated, it gives CATRGGGDGEQFF. Looking up the rest from reference TRBV2 and TRBJ2-1 gives the full variable domain: EPEVTQTPSHQVTQMGQEVILRCVPISNHLYFYWYRQILGQKVEFLVSFYNNEISEKSEIFDDQFSVERPDGSNFTLKIRSTKLEDSAMYFCATRGGGDGEQFFGPGTRLTVL.

This clonotype was detected a few times. This chain uses TRBV20-1 with TRBJ1-6; D unclear. The germline CDR1 and CDR2 sequences are DFQATT and SNEGSKA (reference sequence). The CDR3 extends over 15 amino acids. Trimming left V 6 bases short and J 9 bases short, with 21 bases between. The CDR3 nucleotides read TGCAGTGCCACACTAACTCCCTCCGGAGGTTCACCCCTCCACTTT. It codes for CSATLTPSGGSPLHF.

A single count supports this clonotype. The V gene is TRBV7-9, the J gene TRBJ2-7; D call uncertain. Germline V CDR1 and CDR2: SEHNR, FQNEAQ (reference sequence). Trimming shortened V by 1 base and J by 4 bases, and 11 bases separated the two germline ends. The CDR3 sequence is 14 residues long. The CDR3 region has the DNA TGTGCCAGCAGCTTAGTAGCAGGTAGTTACGAGCAGTACTTC. This gives the protein CASSLVAGSYEQYF.

In this sample, this clonotype turned up a few times. This chain joins TRBV7-2 and TRBJ2-5; D is unresolved. The germline gives CDR1 SGHTA, CDR2 FQGNSA. The CDR3 contains 14 residues. V lost 1 base and J lost 1, with 7 bases in between. As DNA, the CDR3 is TGTGCCAGCAGCTTAGAGCCAGTCCAAGAGACCCAGTACTTC. This codes for CASSLEPVQETQYF.

The chain couples TRBV7-8 to TRBJ2-7; 10 positions agree with TRBD1. From germline, CDR1 is SGHVS and CDR2 FQNEAQ. Trimming took 2 bases from V and 4 from J; bases not matched to a gene: 5. This CDR3 is 15 amino acids long. The CDR3 nucleotides are TGTGCCAGCAGCTTACCGGGACAGGGGTGGTACGAGCAGTACTTC. Translated: CASSLPGQGWYEQYF.

The rearrangement joins TRBV7-3 to TRBJ1-2; TRBD1 aligns across 9 bases. This CDR3 spans 13 amino acids. Trimming took 8 bases from V and 8 from J; bases not matched to a gene: 9. Looked up from germline, CDR1 is SGHTA and CDR2 is FQGTGA. Here the CDR3 reads CASPLGTGYGYTF. The DNA for the CDR3 is TGTGCCAGCCCCCTCGGGACAGGGTACGGCTACACCTTC.

This clonotype was seen only a few times. The chain is built from TRBV20-1 and TRBJ1-2; D not certain. Germline lookup yields CDR1 DFQATT and CDR2 SNEGSKA (reference sequence). Deletions cut 0 bases from V and 0 bases from J, with 5 bases between. The CDR3 has 13 amino acids. In DNA form, the CDR3 reads TGCAGTGCTAGAGATTCACCTAACTATGGCTACACCTTC. Its translation is CSARDSPNYGYTF.

The chain combines TRBV6-5 with TRBJ2-5, with D perhaps TRBD2 (5 bases). Trimming cost V 4 bases and J 4 bases, with 13 bases left between them. The CDR3 spans 14 residues. CDR1 is MNHEY and CDR2 is SVGAGI in the germline V gene. The CDR3 DNA reads TGTGCCAGCAGTTCCTTTAGCGCGGGAGAGACCCAGTACTTC. Protein: CASSSFSAGETQYF.

This chain links TRBV27 with TRBJ1-2; 8 nucleotides line up with TRBD1. After removal of 4 bases from V and 4 bases from J, the junction contained 8 bases not matched to a gene. CDR1 is MNHEY and CDR2 is SMNVEV in the germline V gene (reference sequence). The length of the CDR3 is 15 residues. The CDR3 DNA sequence: TGTGCCAGCAGTTCTCCCCGGACAGGGTCCTATGGCTACACCTTC. Translated, it gives CASSSPRTGSYGYTF.

This clonotype has only a few counts. J is TRBJ1-2 and V is TRBV20-1; maybe TRBD1 (5 bases). Per germline, CDR1 DFQATT and CDR2 SNEGSKA (reference sequence). This CDR3 region has 13 residues. The V end lost 6 bases, the J end lost 1 base, and 12 bases lay between the germline ends. The CDR3 bases are TGCAGTGCCGGAGCCAGGGTTAACTATGGCTACACCTTC. This codes for CSAGARVNYGYTF.

The V and J genes are TRBV7-3 and TRBJ2-5; TRBD1 might be the D (6 bases). V was pared by 3 bases and J by 5 bases, with 13 bases between. The CDR3 length is 14 residues. In germline, CDR1 is SGHTA, CDR2 FQGTGA. This CDR3 reads CASSLQGLGETQYF. CDR3 nucleotides: TGTGCCAGCAGCTTGCAGGGGTTAGGGGAGACCCAGTACTTC.

This chain connects TRBV7-8 to TRBJ1-5; TRBD1 might be the D (6 bases). Trimming removed 1 base from V and 4 bases from J, with 17 bases in between. The CDR3 spans 17 residues. CDR1 and CDR2 (germline): SGHVS, FQNEAQ. For the CDR3, the DNA is TGTGCCAGCAGCTTAGGGAGGAGGGGGGGGACAAATCAGCCCCAGCATTTT. Protein product: CASSLGRRGGTNQPQHF.

This clonotype was seen just once. This chain connects TRBV7-8 to TRBJ2-5, with 7 bases aligning to TRBD2. V dropped 3 bases and J dropped 4; count of bases not matched to a gene: 5. CDR1 is SGHVS, CDR2 FQNEAQ, per germline. The CDR3 covers 14 residues. The CDR3 sequence is CASSFPGGRETQYF. The CDR3 DNA is TGTGCCAGCAGCTTTCCGGGAGGTCGAGAGACCCAGTACTTC. Drawing the rest from reference TRBV7-8 and TRBJ2-5, the complete variable domain is GAGVSQSPRYKVAKRGQDVALRCDPISGHVSLFWYQQALGQGPEFLTYFQNEAQLDKSGLPSDRFFAERPEGSVSTLKIQRTQQEDSAVYLCASSFPGGRETQYFGPGTRLLVL.

The chain joins TRBV7-2 to TRBJ1-2, with TRBD1 identical over 8 bases. The V gene end was trimmed by 5 bases and the J gene end by 7 bases; junction bases not matched to a gene: 3. CDR3 length: 12 residues. Germline CDR1 and CDR2: SGHTA and FQGNSA. The CDR3 nucleotides are TGTGCCAGCAGCAAGGACAGGGTTGGCTACACCTTC. It specifies CASSKDRVGYTF.

The rearrangement joins TRBV7-9 to TRBJ1-2; D might be TRBD1 (6 bases). The CDR3 loop spans 13 amino acids. With 0 bases removed from V and 4 bases from J, the gap between germline ends came to 6 bases. Germline V lookup: CDR1 SEHNR, CDR2 FQNEAQ (reference sequence). The CDR3 region is CASSLAGGYGYTF. DNA of the CDR3: TGTGCCAGCAGCTTAGCAGGGGGCTATGGCTACACCTTC.

This clonotype turned up a few times. The J gene is TRBJ1-2, the V gene TRBV20-1; TRBD1 is a possible D gene (6 bases). Germline CDR1 and CDR2: DFQATT and SNEGSKA (reference sequence). Deletions cut 6 bases from V and 1 base from J, with 12 bases between. This CDR3 spans 13 amino acids. The CDR3 sequence: CSATQGDNYGYTF. DNA for the CDR3: TGCAGTGCGACACAGGGAGATAACTATGGCTACACCTTC.

The chain is built from TRBV20-1 and TRBJ2-2, with D possibly matching TRBD2 (7 bases). This CDR3 comprises 13 residues. Trimming took 3 bases from V and 5 from J, leaving 10 bases between them. CDR1 and CDR2 from the germline V gene are DFQATT and SNEGSKA (reference sequence). The CDR3 here is CSASRGGTGELFF. The CDR3 DNA is TGCAGTGCTAGTAGGGGGGGGACCGGGGAGCTGTTTTTT.

In this sample, this clonotype turned up a few times. CDR3 in DNA: TGTGCCAGCAGCTCCCACGGGAGAGGCTACACCTTC. Its protein is CASSSHGRGYTF. The chain is built from TRBV7-2 and TRBJ1-2, with D uncertain. CDR1 and CDR2 from the germline V gene are SGHTA and FQGNSA. Between the trimmed V and J ends, which lost 4 bases and 8 bases, there was a span of 11 bases. The CDR3 has 12 residues.

V usage is TRBV5-3 and J usage is TRBJ1-2, with 9 bases identical to TRBD1. TRBV5-3 is flagged as an ORF with uncertain function. V lost 4 bases and J lost 8; bases outside the gene matches: 9. CDR3 length: 14 residues. In DNA form, the CDR3 reads TGTGCCAGAAGCCGGACAGGGGAAAGGTGGGGCTACACCTTC. It translates to CARSRTGERWGYTF.

CDR3 DNA: TGTGCCAGCAGTCCTACAGGGGTCTATAGCAATCAGCCCCAGTATTTT. Translation: CASSPTGVYSNQPQYF. The V call is TRBV28, the J call TRBJ1-5; 7 positions match TRBD1. The J call may not be correct, given that the DNA end is closer to TRBJ2-3. Germline V gives CDR1 MDHEN, CDR2 SYDVKM. The CDR3 spans 16 residues.

This clonotype was detected a few times. The chain employs TRBV6-1 and TRBJ1-6, with D possibly TRBD1 on 5 matching bases. V lost 0 bases and J 10 bases, leaving 7 bases between the germline ends. CDR3 length: 13 residues. The germline gives CDR1 MNHNS, CDR2 SASEGT. This CDR3 reads CASSEARGSPLHF. DNA for the CDR3: TGTGCCAGCAGTGAAGCTAGGGGATCACCCCTCCACTTT.

The CDR3 sequence is CASSAYGGTNTEAFF. DNA of the CDR3: TGTGCCAGCAGCGCCTATGGGGGTACGAACACTGAAGCTTTCTTT. The chain carries TRBV7-9 and TRBJ1-1; a weak D match, TRBD1 (5 bases). The V and J ends lost 5 bases and 1 base respectively, with 14 bases between them. Germline V gene sequence: CDR1 SEHNR, CDR2 FQNEAQ (reference sequence). CDR3 length: 15 amino acids.

The sample holds a few counts of this clonotype. The chain is built from TRBV20-1 and TRBJ1-2, with 9 bases lining up with TRBD1. V trimming: 0 bases; J trimming: 10 bases; junction bases outside the gene matches: 12. This CDR3 comprises 15 residues. Germline values: CDR1 DFQATT, CDR2 SNEGSKA (reference sequence). CDR3 sequence: CSARDPLRTGADYTF. The CDR3 DNA follows: TGCAGTGCTAGAGATCCCCTCAGGACAGGGGCGGACTACACCTTC.